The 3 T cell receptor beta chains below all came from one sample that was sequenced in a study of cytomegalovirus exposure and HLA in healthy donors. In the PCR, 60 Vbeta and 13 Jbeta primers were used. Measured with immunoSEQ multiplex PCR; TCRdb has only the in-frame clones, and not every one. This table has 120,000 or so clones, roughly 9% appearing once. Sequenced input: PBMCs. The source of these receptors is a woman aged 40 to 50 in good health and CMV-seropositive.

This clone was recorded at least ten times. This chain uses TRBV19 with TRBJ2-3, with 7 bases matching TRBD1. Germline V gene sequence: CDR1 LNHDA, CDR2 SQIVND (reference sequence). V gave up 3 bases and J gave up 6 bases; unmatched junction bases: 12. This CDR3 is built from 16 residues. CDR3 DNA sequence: TGTGCCAGTAGTATTCGACAGGGCCGTGGATCGGATACGCAGTATTTT. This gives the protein CASSIRQGRGSDTQYF.

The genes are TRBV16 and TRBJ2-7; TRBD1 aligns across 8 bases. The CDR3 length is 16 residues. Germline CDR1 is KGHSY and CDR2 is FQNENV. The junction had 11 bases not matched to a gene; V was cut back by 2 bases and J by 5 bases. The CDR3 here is CASSQREMTGAHEQYF. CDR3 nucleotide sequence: TGTGCCAGCAGCCAAAGGGAAATGACAGGGGCCCACGAGCAGTACTTC.

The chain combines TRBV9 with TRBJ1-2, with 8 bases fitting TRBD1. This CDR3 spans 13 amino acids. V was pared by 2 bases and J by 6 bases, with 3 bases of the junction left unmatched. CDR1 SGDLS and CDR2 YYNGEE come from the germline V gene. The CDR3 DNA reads TGTGCCAGCAGCGTTTGGGACAGGCATGGCTACACCTTC. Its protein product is CASSVWDRHGYTF.